Here is one T cell receptor beta chain with its context. Its target is not known. The CDR3 is 15 amino acids. Germline V CDR1 and CDR2: MGHRA, YSYEKL. The ends lost 1 base at V and 5 bases at J; junction bases unmatched: 6. These data originate in a study of Ad26.COV2.S vaccination and SARS-CoV-2 variants. Study-wide context: The study gave Ad26.COV2.S intramuscularly, once or twice 56 days apart.

Notes on the study in general: Spike-specific TCR breadth ran higher among vaccine recipients than placebo recipients. Using TCR breadth and depth analyses may have led to underestimated total T cell responses. Reportedly, spike-specific CD8+ and CD4+ T cell responses achieved substantial breadth once vaccination had taken place.

TCRdb's table, derived via immunoSEQ multiplex PCR, lists solely in-frame clones and lacks some. The table shows under 400,000 clones, with 80% to 90% occurring only once. Treatment indicated: roughly 19 received Ad26.COV2.S at low or high dose, single or two shots; roughly five received placebo; per-sample allocation not given. Sampling occurred on day 63 after the first vaccine or placebo injection. The receptor comes from a person between 18 and 60 years old who received the Ad26.COV2.S COVID-19 vaccine or a placebo. The gene calls are TRBV4-1 and TRBJ2-5, with 8 nucleotides matching TRBD2. The sample was peripheral blood, taken in a trial of Ad26.COV2.S vaccine versus placebo. CDR3 amino acids: CASSQVPGGRETQYF. CDR3 coding DNA: TGCGCCAGCAGCCAAGTTCCGGGGGGGAGGGAGACCCAGTACTTC.